The rows below give T cell receptor beta chains drawn from one sample of a study of blood T cell repertoires in COVID-19. Libraries were prepared by immunoSEQ multiplex PCR; TCRdb keeps only in-frame clonotypes and omits some of them. The sample shows about 240,000 clones, over 75% of them seen only once. Sequencing used peripheral blood. These TCRs come from a man aged 25-45 years who had recovered from COVID-19. The CDR3 runs from the conserved cysteine through the conserved F or W. The D gene is left open where the match is weak. Clone size appears in some rows only: once, few, many, or a class for an expanded clone.

size: NA
J: TRBJ1-2
D: NA
V: TRBV6-6
CDR3: CASSNGQGHGYTF
DNA: TGTGCCAGCAGCAATGGTCAGGGTCATGGCTACACCTTC

size: NA
J: TRBJ2-1
D: NA
V: TRBV6-5
CDR3: CASSYEGEQFF
DNA: TGTGCCAGCAGTTATGAGGGTGAGCAGTTCTTC

size: NA
J: TRBJ1-6
D: NA
V: TRBV7-3
CDR3: CASSLNRESNSPLHF
DNA: TGTGCCAGCAGCTTAAACCGGGAGAGTAATTCACCCCTCCACTTT

size: NA
J: TRBJ1-2
D: NA
V: TRBV28
CDR3: CASNSPYYGYTF
DNA: TGTGCCAGCAACTCGCCTTACTATGGCTACACCTTC

size: NA
J: TRBJ2-1
D: NA
V: TRBV10-3
CDR3: CAISESGGQQFF
DNA: TGTGCCATCAGTGAGTCGGGGGGGCAACAGTTCTTC

size: NA
J: TRBJ1-2
D: NA
V: TRBV27
CDR3: CASSLTPDIVWGGYTF
DNA: TGTGCCAGCAGTTTAACGCCGGACATCGTATGGGGTGGCTACACCTTC

size: NA
J: TRBJ2-4
D: TRBD1
V: TRBV6-5
CDR3: CASTPGGAKNIQYF
DNA: TGTGCCAGCACCCCAGGGGGAGCCAAAAACATTCAGTACTTC

size: NA
J: TRBJ1-1
D: NA
V: TRBV5-1
CDR3: CASSVEQGFNTEAFF
DNA: TGCGCCAGCAGCGTAGAACAGGGATTCAACACTGAAGCTTTCTTT

size: few
J: TRBJ1-2
D: TRBD1
V: TRBV12-5
CDR3: CASGQGTVNGYTF
DNA: TGTGCTAGTGGCCAGGGGACAGTGAATGGCTACACCTTC

size: NA
J: TRBJ2-7
D: TRBD1
V: TRBV6-5
CDR3: CASTDGQGYEQYF
DNA: TGTGCCAGCACGGATGGACAGGGCTACGAGCAGTACTTC

size: once
J: TRBJ2-1
D: NA
V: TRBV11-2
CDR3: CASSFPSRAAGRYNEQFF
DNA: TGTGCCAGCAGCTTCCCTTCCAGGGCGGCGGGGAGATACAATGAGCAGTTCTTC

size: NA
J: TRBJ1-3
D: NA
V: TRBV11-2
CDR3: CASRDAGTSGNTIYF
DNA: TGTGCCAGCAGGGATGCCGGGACATCTGGAAACACCATATATTTT

size: NA
J: TRBJ2-5
D: NA
V: TRBV7-9
CDR3: CASSTFPPETQYF
DNA: TGTGCCAGCAGTACTTTCCCGCCAGAGACCCAGTACTTC

size: NA
J: TRBJ2-1
D: NA
V: TRBV28
CDR3: CASTPQAYNEQFF
DNA: TGTGCCAGCACCCCACAGGCCTACAATGAGCAGTTCTTC

size: NA
J: TRBJ1-3
D: NA
V: TRBV6-5
CDR3: CASSTTGSGNTIYF
DNA: TGTGCCAGCAGTACAACAGGGTCTGGAAACACCATATATTTT

size: NA
J: TRBJ1-2
D: TRBD1
V: TRBV3-1/TRBV3-2
CDR3: CASSQGTGDYGYTF
DNA: TGTGCCAGCAGCCAAGGTACAGGGGACTATGGCTACACCTTC

size: NA
J: TRBJ1-5
D: TRBD1
V: TRBV7-9
CDR3: CASSRTGGPSNQPQHF
DNA: TGTGCCAGCAGCCGTACAGGGGGCCCGAGCAATCAGCCCCAGCATTTT

size: many
J: TRBJ2-1
D: TRBD1
V: TRBV28
CDR3: CASSLSGGDEQFF
DNA: TGTGCCAGCAGTTTGTCAGGGGGCGATGAGCAGTTCTTC

size: NA
J: TRBJ1-1
D: NA
V: TRBV7-9
CDR3: CASRKGSTEAFF
DNA: TGTGCCAGCAGAAAAGGGAGCACTGAAGCTTTCTTT

size: NA
J: TRBJ2-3
D: TRBD2
V: TRBV6-5
CDR3: CASNTGTSSLDTQYF
DNA: TGTGCCAGCAACACCGGGACTAGCTCCTTAGATACGCAGTATTTT

size: NA
J: TRBJ2-2
D: TRBD2
V: TRBV28
CDR3: CASKPKREAGMNTGELFF
DNA: TGTGCCAGCAAACCGAAGCGGGAGGCTGGGATGAACACCGGGGAGCTGTTTTTT

size: NA
J: TRBJ2-3
D: TRBD1
V: TRBV5-8
CDR3: CASREQGARDTQYF
DNA: TGTGCCAGCAGAGAACAGGGGGCTAGAGATACGCAGTATTTT

size: NA
J: TRBJ2-1
D: NA
V: TRBV19
CDR3: CASSSGLRNEQFF
DNA: TGTGCCAGTAGTAGCGGACTACGCAATGAGCAGTTCTTC

size: NA
J: TRBJ1-2
D: NA
V: TRBV23-1
CDR3: CASSHRGAENGYTF
DNA: TGCGCCAGCAGTCATCGCGGGGCGGAGAATGGCTACACCTTC

size: NA
J: TRBJ2-2
D: NA
V: TRBV3-1/TRBV3-2
CDR3: CASSLYTGELFF
DNA: TGTGCCAGCAGCCTTTATACCGGGGAGCTGTTTTTT

size: once
J: TRBJ2-3
D: NA
V: TRBV5-4
CDR3: CASSSRQRLYTDTQYF
DNA: TGTGCCAGCAGCTCGCGCCAGAGACTATACACAGATACGCAGTATTTT

size: NA
J: TRBJ2-2
D: NA
V: TRBV5-1
CDR3: CASSLGGHSYTGELFF
DNA: TGCGCCAGCAGCTTGGGTGGACACTCCTACACCGGGGAGCTGTTTTTT

size: once
J: TRBJ2-3
D: NA
V: TRBV24-1
CDR3: CATSARSTDTQYF
DNA: TGTGCCACCAGTGCGCGCAGCACAGATACGCAGTATTTT

size: NA
J: TRBJ2-2
D: NA
V: TRBV7-3
CDR3: CASSPRQVANTGELFF
DNA: TGTGCCAGCAGCCCCAGACAGGTAGCGAACACCGGGGAGCTGTTTTTT

size: NA
J: TRBJ2-5
D: TRBD1
V: TRBV5-1
CDR3: CASSSGGPQETQYF
DNA: TGCGCCAGCAGTTCAGGGGGACCCCAAGAGACCCAGTACTTC

size: NA
J: TRBJ2-5
D: TRBD1
V: TRBV28
CDR3: CASSGRGHDRVQETQYF
DNA: TGTGCCAGCAGTGGCAGAGGCCATGACAGGGTCCAAGAGACCCAGTACTTC

size: NA
J: TRBJ1-2
D: NA
V: TRBV19
CDR3: CASIGPGSANYGYTF
DNA: TGTGCCAGTATCGGTCCGGGTTCGGCGAACTATGGCTACACCTTC